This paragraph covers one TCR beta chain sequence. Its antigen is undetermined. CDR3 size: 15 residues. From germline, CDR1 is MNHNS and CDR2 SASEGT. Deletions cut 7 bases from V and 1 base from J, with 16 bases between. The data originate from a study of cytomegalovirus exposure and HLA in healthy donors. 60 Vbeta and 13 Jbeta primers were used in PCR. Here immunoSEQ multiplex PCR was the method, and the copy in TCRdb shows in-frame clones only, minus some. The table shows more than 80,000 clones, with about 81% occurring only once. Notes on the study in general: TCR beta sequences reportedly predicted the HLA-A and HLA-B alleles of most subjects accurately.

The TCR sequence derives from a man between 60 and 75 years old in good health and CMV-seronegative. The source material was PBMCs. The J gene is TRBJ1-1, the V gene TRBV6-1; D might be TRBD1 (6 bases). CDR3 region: CASNHQGHPNTEAFF. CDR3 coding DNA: TGTGCCAGCAATCATCAGGGGCACCCGAACACTGAAGCTTTCTTT.